This T cell receptor beta chain was captured by sequencing in a study of T cell repertoires and HLA-DP antigens. As for the study in general: Average DNA input: roughly 200 ng for CD137+CD4+ sorts, roughly 1,100 ng pre-culture. Regarding the study as a whole: Average cumulative frequency of previously undetected clones was 30% to 40% against one allele and less than 60% against the other. No separate analysis of naive versus memory CD4+ cells was done.

Trimming stripped 2 bases from V and 1 base from J, with 12 bases between. The CDR3 extends over 15 amino acids. CDR1 is SEHNR, CDR2 FQNEAQ, per germline (reference sequence). Untouched CD4+ T cells were isolated by negative selection, averaging approximately 98% purity. Libraries were prepared by immunoSEQ multiplex PCR; TCRdb keeps only in-frame clonotypes and omits some of them. Here the sample spans over 100,000 clones, more than 85% being singletons. This clone was recorded only once. No antigen is known for it. What was sequenced was CD4+ T cells from PBMCs. This TCR derives from a woman under 30 in good health and CMV-seronegative. The genes are TRBV7-9 and TRBJ2-7, with unresolved D. CDR3 region: CASSLRQASSYEQYF. The DNA of the CDR3 is TGTGCCAGCAGCTTACGTCAGGCCTCTTCCTACGAGCAGTACTTC.